This entry features one TCR beta chain sequence. Its antigen is undetermined. The data are from a study of T cell responses to AZD1222 COVID-19 vaccine. Study-wide findings and caveats: The donor cohort was predominantly white British with a female majority, and clonal diversity may have been underestimated. Only five to seven individuals given AZD1222 were seropositive at baseline.

Trimming left V 7 bases short and J 2 bases short, with 12 bases between. The CDR3 totals 14 residues. Germline V lookup: CDR1 MDHEN, CDR2 SYDVKM. This table comes from immunoSEQ multiplex PCR, and its TCRdb copy is limited to in-frame clones, with some not included. The sample includes about 180,000 clones, 80% to 90% seen only once; the top ten take 0.49%. This clonotype was obtained from an adult in good health. V and J are TRBV28 and TRBJ1-5, with D possibly being TRBD1 (5 bases). The sample in question was peripheral blood, obtained on day 0 of AZD1222 vaccination. The CDR3 DNA sequence: TGTGCCAGCAATATGGGGGGGGGCAATCAGCCCCAGCATTTT. Translating it yields CASNMGGGNQPQHF.